Listed below are T cell receptor beta chains from one sample, sequenced in a study of Tregs in tolerant kidney transplant recipients. The data were produced by immunoSEQ multiplex PCR, yet TCRdb's version contains in-frame clones alone and is incomplete. The repertoire consists of about 240,000 clones, with 80% to 85% occurring once and the leading ten covering 0.5% to 0.65%. The sequencing input was CD4+ T cells from blood. The receptors shown here come from a human donor in good health. Both conserved end residues are part of each CDR3. D genes are given only for firm matches. Where a row states a size, it is once, few, many or the class of an expanded clone; other rows omit it.

TRBV7-7,.,.,TRBJ2-5,TGTGCCAGCAGCTTAGTGGGGGAGACCCAGTACTTC,CASSLVGETQYF
TRBV7-6,.,.,TRBJ1-1,TGTGCCAGCAGCTCATGGACAGTCCCGAGTGAAGCTTTCTTT,CASSSWTVPSEAFF
TRBV7-8,.,TRBD1,TRBJ2-5,TGTGCCAGCAGGGATCGGACAGGGGTCGGGGAGCAGTACTTC,CASRDRTGVGEQYF
TRBV6-1,.,.,TRBJ2-3,TGTGCCAGCAGTGAAGCCTACCGGGGTGCGCAGTATTTT,CASSEAYRGAQYF
TRBV25-1,.,.,TRBJ2-7,TGTGCCAGCAGTGGACGAACCGGGACCGGATCCTACGAGCAGTACTTC,CASSGRTGTGSYEQYF
TRBV14,.,TRBD1,TRBJ2-7,TGTGCCAGCAGCCGGGGACAGCTGCCGGCCTACGAGCAGTACTTC,CASSRGQLPAYEQYF
TRBV5-8,.,.,TRBJ1-4,TGTGCCAGCAGCTTCCCAGAGCTTAATGAAAAACTGTTTTTT,CASSFPELNEKLFF
TRBV5-1,.,.,TRBJ2-7,TGCGCCAGCAGCCTCGACAGTATCCGAGCCTACGAGCAGTACTTC,CASSLDSIRAYEQYF
TRBV15,.,TRBD2,TRBJ2-1,TGTGCCACCAGCAGAGATCGAGGGAGGGCCCGCAATGAGCAGTTCTTC,CATSRDRGRARNEQFF
TRBV2,.,TRBD2,TRBJ2-1,TGTGCCAGCAGTGAGTTAGCGGGGTTGATGCAGTTCTTC,CASSELAGLMQFF
TRBV5-6,.,TRBD2,TRBJ2-7,TGTGCCAGCAGCTGGGGAGGGTATGAAGACTACGAGCAGTACTTC,CASSWGGYEDYEQYF
TRBV6-5,.,.,TRBJ2-7,TGTGCCAGCAGTATCTCAACCTACGAGCAGTACTTC,CASSISTYEQYF
TRBV5-4,.,.,TRBJ1-2,TGTGCCAGCAGCCCGGACAGTAACTATGGCTACACCTTC,CASSPDSNYGYTF
TRBV18,once,.,TRBJ1-3,TGTGCCAGCTCACCCCAGAGACCGGGCCCCAGCTCTGGAAACACCATATATTTT,CASSPQRPGPSSGNTIYF
TRBV9,.,.,TRBJ1-6,TGTGCCAGCAGCTACGGGCGGAGCTCCTATAATTCACCCCTCCACTTT,CASSYGRSSYNSPLHF
TRBV7-7,.,.,TRBJ2-7,TGTGCTAGCAGCTTACGACCGGGACTGTCTGAGGAGCAGTACTTC,CASSLRPGLSEEQYF
TRBV4-2,.,.,TRBJ2-3,TGTGCCAGCAGCCAAGCTGGCACAGATACGCAGTATTTT,CASSQAGTDTQYF
TRBV5-1,.,.,TRBJ1-3,TGCGCCAGCAGCTTGGTAGGACAGAGCTTTGGAAACACCATATATTTT,CASSLVGQSFGNTIYF
TRBV30,.,TRBD2,TRBJ2-3,TGTGCCTGGAGAAGGACTAGCGGGAGGGGCACAGATACGCAGTATTTT,CAWRRTSGRGTDTQYF
TRBV9,.,.,TRBJ1-6,TGTGCCAGCAACGTAGGACAGAGCTCCTATAATTCACCCCTCCACTTT,CASNVGQSSYNSPLHF
TRBV6-6,.,.,TRBJ2-7,TGTGCCAGCAGTTACGCGGGGAACCCCTACGAGCAGTACTTC,CASSYAGNPYEQYF
TRBV2,.,.,TRBJ1-1,TGTGCCAGCAGTGAAGCGCGGGCGGGGAACACTGAAGCTTTCTTT,CASSEARAGNTEAFF
TRBV6-5,.,.,TRBJ2-5,TGTGCCAGCAGTACCCGCGCCCAGGGGGAGACCCAGTACTTC,CASSTRAQGETQYF
TRBV19,.,.,TRBJ1-5,TGTGCCAGTAGTATGGGTTTCAGGGGGCCCCAGCATTTT,CASSMGFRGPQHF
TRBV5-5,.,TRBD1,TRBJ2-7,TGTGCCAGCAGCCGGACAGGCTCCTACGAGCAGTACTTC,CASSRTGSYEQYF
TRBV15,.,.,TRBJ2-5,TGTGCCACCAGCAGATCTATACTTAGAGGGGAGACCCAGTACTTC,CATSRSILRGETQYF
TRBV18,.,.,TRBJ2-7,TGTGCCAGCTCACCACAGAACCAGTACGAGCAGTACTTC,CASSPQNQYEQYF
TRBV5-1,.,.,TRBJ2-3,TGCGCCAGCAGCCTAGGACCAAACACAGATACGCAGTATTTT,CASSLGPNTDTQYF
TRBV10-1,.,.,TRBJ2-3,TGCGCCAGCAGTGCCGGCACCACTAGCACAGATACGCAGTATTTT,CASSAGTTSTDTQYF
TRBV5-1,once,.,TRBJ2-7,TGCGCCAGCAGCCTCGCGGGCCAGAGCTCCTACGAGCAGTACTTC,CASSLAGQSSYEQYF
TRBV7-2,.,.,TRBJ1-3,TGTGCCAGCAGCACCAGGACAGCTGGAAACACCATATATTTT,CASSTRTAGNTIYF
TRBV11-2,.,.,TRBJ1-3,TGTGCCAGCAGCTTAGTTAGGCAGGGGCACGGTGGAAACACCATATATTTT,CASSLVRQGHGGNTIYF
TRBV27,.,.,TRBJ1-6,TGTGCCAGCAGTTTATTGGGACGGAGCTCCTATAATTCACCCCTCCACTTT,CASSLLGRSSYNSPLHF
TRBV9,.,.,TRBJ1-5,TGTGCCAGCAGCGGAATCCCGCAGCCCCAGCATTTT,CASSGIPQPQHF
TRBV5-1,.,TRBD2,TRBJ2-3,TGCGCCAGCAGCTCCTCCGGGACTAGCGGGGGGTCGTCAGATACGCAGTATTTT,CASSSSGTSGGSSDTQYF
TRBV20-1,once,.,TRBJ1-1,TGCAGTGCTCAAGGGAGCACTGAAGCTTTCTTT,CSAQGSTEAFF
TRBV6-6,.,.,TRBJ1-5,TGTGCCAGCAGACCCGGGCCTACGAACGGGCAGCCCCAGCATTTT,CASRPGPTNGQPQHF
TRBV5-6,.,TRBD1,TRBJ1-1,TGTGCCAGCAGCTCAGGGGGGACAGGGCTCCTGAACACTGAAGCTTTCTTT,CASSSGGTGLLNTEAFF
TRBV11-1,.,.,TRBJ1-1,TGTGCCAGCAGCTATTCCGGCCTGGGTCAGTTTTATGAAGCTTTCTTT,CASSYSGLGQFYEAFF
TRBV21-1,.,.,TRBJ1-2,TGTGCCAGCAGCAAAGGTCCAGGTCCTAGAGGCTACACCTTC,CASSKGPGPRGYTF
TRBV6-5,.,TRBD1,TRBJ2-7,TGTGCCAGCAGTTACTCGCGGGACAGGAGCTACGAGCAGTACTTC,CASSYSRDRSYEQYF
TRBV5-1,.,.,TRBJ2-1,TGCGCCAGCAGCTTCCCCGACAGGAACTACAATGAGCAGTTCTTC,CASSFPDRNYNEQFF
TRBV29-1,.,.,TRBJ1-4,TGCAGCGCCCGCGGGACAAATAATGAAAAACTGTTTTTT,CSARGTNNEKLFF
TRBV6-6,once,TRBD1,TRBJ1-4,TGTGCCAGCAGTGAGGACAGGGTAAACGAAAAACTGTTTTTT,CASSEDRVNEKLFF
TRBV5-5,few,.,TRBJ1-1,TGTGCCAGCAGCCGGGACCCCACGGGGAACACTGAAGCTTTCTTT,CASSRDPTGNTEAFF